This is a list of T cell receptor beta chains from one sample in a study of T-cell reconstitution after alpha-beta-depleted transplantation in children. One entry per CDR3 protein, called by TCRdb with MiXCR from the PCR reads. The data show some 200,000 distinct CDR3 sequences, around 7.7% seen once. Source: PBMCs, mostly from graft donor cells, taken 360 days after TCRalphabeta/CD19-depleted stem cell transplant. All receptors derive from a male patient between 2 and 10 years old who had a stem cell transplant for acute myeloid leukemia, so the T cells may come from the graft donor. Both conserved end residues are part of each CDR3. The D gene is left open where the match is weak. Clone sizes are given selectively: once, few, many, or a class where the clone is expanded.

NA,many,14,TRBV5-1,TRBJ2-5,CASSPGGSQETQYF,TGCGCCAGCAGTCCCGGAGGTTCCCAAGAGACCCAGTACTTC
TRBD2,NA,16,TRBV7-8,TRBJ2-2,CASSLLAGGDTGELFF,TGTGCCAGCAGCCTACTAGCGGGAGGGGACACCGGGGAGCTGTTTTTT
TRBD2,many,14,TRBV20-1,TRBJ2-5,CSARGGTSGSSQYF,TGCAGTGCTAGAGGTGGCACTAGCGGGAGCTCCCAGTACTTC
TRBD1,many,13,TRBV29-1,TRBJ2-2,CSVDRGHTGELFF,TGCAGCGTTGACAGGGGGCACACCGGGGAGCTGTTTTTT
NA,NA,15,TRBV9,TRBJ2-5,CASSVSTGASETQYF,TGTGCCAGCAGCGTATCGACGGGGGCGTCAGAGACCCAGTACTTC
NA,many,15,TRBV7-2,TRBJ2-7,CASSLVSSWAAEQYF,TGTGCCAGCAGCTTAGTCTCTAGCTGGGCCGCCGAGCAGTACTTC
NA,once,10,TRBV12-3/TRBV12-4,TRBJ1-5,CASSPPGPPF,TGTGCCAGCAGTCCACCGGGGCCCCCATTC
NA,NA,13,TRBV29-1,TRBJ2-1,CSVQVPGLDEQFF,TGCAGCGTTCAAGTGCCCGGGCTCGATGAGCAGTTCTTC
NA,many,13,TRBV12-3/TRBV12-4,TRBJ2-5,CASSWIVQETQYF,TGTGCCAGCAGTTGGATAGTTCAAGAGACCCAGTACTTC
NA,few,14,TRBV5-1,TRBJ2-5,CASRKPGHRETQYF,TGCGCCAGTCGGAAGCCGGGGCACAGGGAGACCCAGTACTTC
TRBD1,few,14,TRBV24-1,TRBJ1-2,CATSDRDRDNGYTF,TGTGCCACCAGTGACCGGGACAGGGATAATGGCTACACCTTC
TRBD1,many,17,TRBV15,TRBJ2-3,CATSRDPQTGYTDTQYF,TGTGCCACCAGCAGAGATCCGCAGACAGGGTACACAGATACGCAGTATTTT
NA,NA,15,TRBV27,TRBJ2-6,CASKLQGPGANVLTF,TGTGCCAGCAAACTACAGGGTCCTGGGGCCAACGTCCTGACTTTC
TRBD1,few,15,TRBV12-3/TRBV12-4,TRBJ2-7,CATQSRGKGRSEQYF,TGTGCCACCCAGAGCAGGGGGAAGGGTAGGAGCGAGCAGTACTTC
TRBD2,NA,15,TRBV7-2,TRBJ2-7,CASSPRGGEGYEQYF,TGTGCCAGCAGCCCCCGCGGGGGGGAAGGGTACGAGCAGTACTTC
TRBD1,few,14,TRBV9,TRBJ2-1,CASSVGDRENEQFF,TGTGCCAGCAGCGTAGGTGACAGGGAAAATGAGCAGTTCTTC
TRBD2,many,15,TRBV9,TRBJ2-1,CASSVVGGRWYEQFF,TGTGCCAGCAGCGTAGTTGGCGGGAGGTGGTATGAGCAGTTCTTC
TRBD2,many,15,TRBV29-1,TRBJ2-1,CSVEGSLAGEVEQFF,TGCAGCGTTGAAGGTTCACTAGCGGGGGAGGTTGAGCAGTTCTTC
TRBD1,NA,15,TRBV5-1,TRBJ2-7,CASSLGGTGLYEQYF,TGCGCCAGCAGCTTGGGTGGGACAGGACTATACGAGCAGTACTTC
TRBD1,NA,17,TRBV12-3/TRBV12-4,TRBJ1-5,CASSHEIPGQGEQPQHF,TGTGCCAGCAGTCACGAAATTCCGGGACAGGGGGAACAGCCCCAGCATTTT
TRBD1,NA,17,TRBV28,TRBJ2-7,CASSSPMYGTGGHEQYF,TGTGCCAGCAGTTCGCCCATGTATGGGACAGGGGGCCACGAGCAGTACTTC
NA,many,11,TRBV5-6,TRBJ2-1,CASSGPNEQFF,TGTGCCAGCAGTGGCCCAAATGAGCAGTTCTTC
NA,NA,14,TRBV12-3/TRBV12-4,TRBJ2-7,CASRAQQNLYEQYF,TGTGCCAGCAGGGCCCAACAGAACCTCTACGAGCAGTACTTC
NA,many,13,TRBV10-3,TRBJ1-3,CAISERAGNTIYF,TGTGCCATCAGTGAACGGGCTGGAAACACCATATATTTT
TRBD2,few,13,TRBV29-1,TRBJ2-5,CSAAGGQQETQYF,TGCAGCGCAGCGGGGGGGCAGCAAGAGACCCAGTACTTC
NA,NA,15,TRBV12-3/TRBV12-4,TRBJ2-3,CASSLKGFRTDTQYF,TGTGCCAGCAGTTTAAAAGGCTTCCGCACAGATACGCAGTATTTT
NA,NA,19,TRBV12-3/TRBV12-4,TRBJ2-1,CAISLVGLLDRFSYNEQFF,TGTGCCATCAGTTTAGTGGGATTGTTGGACAGATTTTCCTACAATGAGCAGTTCTTC
NA,few,14,TRBV4-3,TRBJ2-1,CASSLLLAYNEQFF,TGCGCCAGCAGCCTTCTACTAGCCTACAATGAGCAGTTCTTC